This T cell receptor beta chain was recorded in a study of identical twins. MiXCR was run by TCRdb on the 5' RACE reads, yielding one entry per CDR3 protein. The repertoire includes 200,000 to 250,000 distinct CDR3 sequences, roughly 7% of them detected once, and 3% to 4.5% sits in the top ten. This clonotype was seen at least ten times. Its matching antigen is unknown. Study-wide points: Models underestimated TCR alpha sharing (out-of-frame) in monozygotic twins.

This CDR3 comprises 14 residues. V dropped 5 bases and J dropped 2 bases, with 11 bases sitting between them. From germline, CDR1 is KGHDR and CDR2 SFDVKD. These data were likewise used in another study, on yellow fever vaccine responses in identical twins.

The TCR originated in a woman aged 18-29 years in good health. The sequenced sample consisted of memory (CD45RO+) T cells sorted from blood. The rearrangement uses TRBV24-1 and TRBJ1-2, with TRBD1 as a possible D gene (6 bases). CDR3 in amino acids: CATSGQEINYGYTF. The CDR3 DNA reads as TGTGCCACCAGTGGACAGGAGATAAACTATGGCTACACCTTC.